Following are 2 T cell receptor beta chains from one sample sequenced in a study of T cell responses to AZD1222 COVID-19 vaccine. Produced via immunoSEQ multiplex PCR; TCRdb's table is partial and in-frame only. The table has about 140,000 clones, 80% to 90% seen once. Sequencing used peripheral blood, obtained on day 0 of AZD1222 vaccination. These receptors came from an adult in good health.

The chain couples TRBV7-3 to TRBJ1-1; 7 bases align to TRBD1. Per germline, CDR1 SGHTA and CDR2 FQGTGA. The CDR3 contains 15 residues. V shed 0 bases and J 10 bases; nucleotides not matched to a gene: 11. This CDR3 is CASSLTGGESTRAFF. Written as DNA, the CDR3 is TGTGCCAGCAGCTTAACAGGGGGCGAAAGTACTCGAGCTTTCTTT.

The chain combines TRBV18 with TRBJ2-7, with 9 bases identical to TRBD1. The CDR3 sequence is 18 residues long. The V segment lost 5 bases and the J segment 2 bases; nucleotides outside the gene matches: 16. Germline V gene sequence: CDR1 KGHSH, CDR2 LQKENI. The CDR3 DNA is TGTGCCAGCTCAACGAGGGGTGAAACAGGGGGCCACCCCTACGAGCAGTACTTC. Its translation: CASSTRGETGGHPYEQYF.